This entry describes one T cell receptor beta chain. As handled by the study authors: By means of reference gene primer amplification, nucleated cell counts were estimated. Clones were read by immunoSEQ multiplex PCR, and TCRdb kept only the in-frame ones, dropping some. V, J and clone size are those of that table, while D and trimming were read from the DNA. The data contain about 480,000 clones, roughly 90% of them singletons. This sample was included in a study of blood T cell repertoires in COVID-19. Study in general: PBMCs, B-cell-depleted T cells, or T cells provided the cDNA or gDNA that made up the material.

Participant-given clinical history determined each cohort assignment. Donors in Cohort 3 counted as recovered after two negative PCRs, clearance, or symptom resolution. The CDR3 runs 11 residues. Per germline, CDR1 DFQATT and CDR2 SNEGSKA (reference sequence). V lost 5 bases to trimming and J lost 10 bases, with 14 bases between them. The source is a middle-aged woman who had recovered from COVID-19. The chain links TRBV20-1 to TRBJ1-1, with D possibly TRBD1 on 5 matching bases. The source material was PBMCs or T cells enriched from blood (not recorded which). As DNA, the CDR3 is TGCAGTGCTCGCCGGGGGGTCAGAGCTTTCTTT. Amino acids: CSARRGVRAFF.